This TCR beta chain is drawn from a study of cytotoxic CD8 clonotypes in ibrutinib-treated CLL. The CDR3 sequence is 16 residues long. Produced via immunoSEQ multiplex PCR; TCRdb's table is partial and in-frame only. Of around 40,000 clones in the sample, around 70% were seen once. The source was PBMCs, collected at disease progression, from a patient treated with ibrutinib. The receptor's source is a human donor with chronic lymphocytic leukemia. J is TRBJ2-7 and V is TRBV21-1; TRBD1, the D gene given by the table, was not confirmed from the DNA. TRBV21-1 is deemed a pseudogene. The CDR3 here is CASSKEGVPYAYEQYF. DNA for the CDR3: TGTGCCAGCAGCAAAGAGGGGGTCCCCTATGCCTACGAGCAGTACTTC.